One and the same sample provided the 15 T cell receptor beta chains below, sequenced in a study of glioma-infiltrating T cells after dendritic cell vaccination. Profiling relied on immunoSEQ multiplex PCR, and the TCRdb table lists in-frame clones only, not all of them. The table has about 50,000 clones, approximately 90% seen once; the top ten hold roughly 5%. Sample time point: after dendritic cell vaccination, including at tumor progression/relapse. The sequencing here drew on blood, taken after dendritic cell vaccination. Receptor source: a human donor with glioblastoma.

The rearrangement joins TRBV10-3 to TRBJ2-2; possibly TRBD2 for D (5 bases). Germline CDR1 and CDR2: ENHRY and SYGVKD. This CDR3 contains 13 residues. CDR3: CVCGEGNTGELFF. DNA for the CDR3: TGTGTGTGCGGAGAGGGTAACACCGGGGAGCTGTTTTTT.

The V gene is TRBV6-9, the J gene TRBJ2-5; tentative D call: TRBD2 (6 bases). There are 15 residues in the CDR3. The V end lost 5 bases, the J end lost 5 bases, and 18 bases lay between the germline ends. Germline V lookup: CDR1 MNHGY, CDR2 SVAAGI. In DNA form, the CDR3 reads TGTGCCAGCAGTACGGGACCCCGGGAGCGGGAGACCCAGTACTTC. This sequence encodes CASSTGPRERETQYF.

V usage is TRBV19 and J usage is TRBJ1-5, with D unclear. The V gene lost 2 bases and the J gene lost 4 bases, with 9 bases spanning the gap. Per germline, CDR1 LNHDA and CDR2 SQIVND (reference sequence). The CDR3 is made up of 14 amino acids. In nucleotides, the CDR3 is TGTGCCAGTAGTATACAACAGCTAAATCAGCCCCAGCATTTT. Translation gives CASSIQQLNQPQHF.

The V gene is TRBV14, the J gene TRBJ1-1; a weak D match, TRBD1 (6 bases). This CDR3 is 19 amino acids long. Trimming left V 3 bases short and J 6 bases short, with 29 bases between. The germline CDR1 and CDR2 sequences are SGHDN and FVKESK. DNA of the CDR3: TGTGCCAGCAGCCAGAAGTATGAAGGGACAAGCTCCAGGTCCGCTGAAGCTTTCTTT. It is translated as CASSQKYEGTSSRSAEAFF.

The chain carries TRBV27 and TRBJ2-1; a possible D gene is TRBD1 (6 bases). This CDR3 has 14 amino acids. CDR1 and CDR2 (germline): MNHEY, SMNVEV (reference sequence). V lost 3 bases and J lost 5, with 11 bases in between. The CDR3 DNA reads as TGTGCCAGCAGTTTGTGGACAGCGAACAATGAGCAGTTCTTC. This sequence encodes CASSLWTANNEQFF.

Only one count was recorded for this clone. The V gene is TRBV28, the J gene TRBJ1-2; the match to TRBD1 covers 10 bases. Germline CDR1 MDHEN, CDR2 SYDVKM. The V gene end was trimmed by 6 bases and the J gene end by 0 bases; junction bases not matched to a gene: 19. The CDR3 contains 20 residues. CDR3 DNA sequence: TGTGCCAGCAGCTCCAGACAGGGGGCGAGCCAACGTTTATCTAACTATGGCTACACCTTC. The encoded protein is CASSSRQGASQRLSNYGYTF.

The chain has TRBV18 and TRBJ2-1; TRBD2 matches at 9 bases. Germline loops: CDR1 KGHSH, CDR2 LQKENI. The CDR3 has 15 residues. J was trimmed by 9 bases and V by 2 bases; bases with no gene match: 8. In DNA form, the CDR3 reads TGTGCCAGCTCACCAGGACTGGGACTAGCTGGTGAGCAGTTCTTC. Translation: CASSPGLGLAGEQFF.

This clone occurred once. The genes are TRBV2 and TRBJ2-1; the match to TRBD2 covers 11 bases. The CDR3 has 15 amino acids. The junction had 5 bases not matched to a gene; V was cut back by 1 base and J by 9 bases. Per the germline V gene, CDR1 is SNHLY and CDR2 is FYNNEI. The CDR3 DNA is TGTGCCAGCAGTGAAGGGGGACTAGCGGCGTTTGAGCAGTTCTTC. Translating it yields CASSEGGLAAFEQFF. The complete variable domain, with remaining parts taken from reference TRBV2 and TRBJ2-1, reads EPEVTQTPSHQVTQMGQEVILRCVPISNHLYFYWYRQILGQKVEFLVSFYNNEISEKSEIFDDQFSVERPDGSNFTLKIRSTKLEDSAMYFCASSEGGLAAFEQFFGPGTRLTVL.

V usage is TRBV2 and J usage is TRBJ2-5; 8 bases agree with TRBD1. J gave up 4 bases and V 6 bases, and 16 bases lay outside the gene matches. The CDR3 covers 17 residues. The V gene's germline CDR1 is SNHLY and CDR2 FYNNEI. The CDR3 here is CASRRGVSGGGGETQYF. CDR3 coding DNA: TGTGCCAGCAGGAGGGGGGTGTCAGGGGGCGGCGGAGAGACCCAGTACTTC.

The chain carries TRBV7-8 and TRBJ2-5; TRBD2 might be the D (6 bases). CDR1 and CDR2 from the germline V gene are SGHVS and FQNEAQ. The germline V and J ends were trimmed by 3 bases and 5 bases, with 13 bases remaining between them. The CDR3 loop spans 14 amino acids. The CDR3 sequence is CASSFGGTLETQYF. In nucleotides, the CDR3 is TGTGCCAGCAGCTTCGGCGGGACTTTGGAGACCCAGTACTTC.

The chain links TRBV7-2 to TRBJ2-1, with 7 bases identical to TRBD2. CDR3 length: 14 amino acids. Per germline, CDR1 SGHTA and CDR2 FQGNSA. V was clipped by 8 bases and J by 1 base; unmatched bases: 5. CDR3 protein: CASRSGGSYNEQFF. The CDR3 DNA reads TGTGCCAGCCGGTCGGGGGGTTCCTACAATGAGCAGTTCTTC.

This clone was counted once. This rearrangement joins TRBV7-9 to TRBJ2-1; no clear D. The V end was cut by 2 bases, the J end by 7 bases, with 12 bases between. CDR1 is SEHNR and CDR2 is FQNEAQ in the germline V gene (reference sequence). CDR3 size: 14 residues. CDR3: CASSLIRGPNEQFF. CDR3 coding DNA: TGTGCCAGCAGCTTAATCCGAGGCCCTAATGAGCAGTTCTTC.

Concerning this clone: Different DNA sequences within this sample yield the same CDR3. This CDR3 is CASTGTATYQPQHF. CDR3 sequence (DNA): TGTGCCAGCACCGGGACAGCGACATATCAGCCCCAGCATTTT. This chain joins TRBV6-1 and TRBJ1-5; the match to TRBD1 covers 7 bases. With V trimmed by 7 bases and J by 5 bases, 8 bases remained unmatched. The CDR3 covers 14 residues. Germline loops: CDR1 MNHNS, CDR2 SASEGT.

This chain uses TRBV6-5 with TRBJ2-3; TRBD2 aligns across 7 bases. The germline CDR1 and CDR2 sequences are MNHEY and SVGAGI. The CDR3 has 14 residues. With V trimmed by 2 bases and J by 6 bases, 5 bases remained unmatched. The CDR3 reads CASSYRRGTDTQYF. For the CDR3, the DNA is TGTGCCAGCAGTTACCGGCGGGGGACGGATACGCAGTATTTT.

The chain couples TRBV28 to TRBJ1-2; TRBD1 aligns across 8 bases. The CDR3 spans 14 residues. Trimming cost V 8 bases and J 5 bases; bases outside gene matches: 10. Per germline, CDR1 MDHEN and CDR2 SYDVKM. The CDR3 protein is CASGTPGGAYGYTF. In DNA form, the CDR3 reads TGTGCCAGCGGTACCCCAGGGGGCGCGTATGGCTACACCTTC.